Listed below are T cell receptor beta chains from one sample, sequenced in a study of monozygotic twins with cystic fibrosis. Clones were read by immunoSEQ multiplex PCR, and TCRdb kept only the in-frame ones, dropping some. Of roughly 25,000 clones in the sample, roughly 96% were seen once. The material sequenced was blood. Source of these receptors: a girl aged 2 to 9 with cystic fibrosis. Each CDR3 is given with its conserved first and last residue. Fields, in order: clone size, D gene, J gene, V gene, CDR3 DNA, CDR3 protein. A D gene is named only where the DNA matches it firmly. Size values are once, few and many counts, or a class for expanded clones, and some rows have none.

abundance: NA; d_gene: NA; j_gene: TRBJ2-7; v_gene: TRBV7-9; CDR3nt: TGTGCCAGCAGCCCGCGGCTGGCTAGATCCTACGAGCAGTACTTC; CDR3aa: CASSPRLARSYEQYF
abundance: NA; d_gene: NA; j_gene: TRBJ2-5; v_gene: TRBV9; CDR3nt: TGTGCCAGCAGCGTAGGGGCCCTGGGGGGTCGGCTGGAGACCCAGTACTTC; CDR3aa: CASSVGALGGRLETQYF
abundance: NA; d_gene: TRBD1; j_gene: TRBJ2-7; v_gene: TRBV7-9; CDR3nt: TGTGCCAGCAGCCGCGGGGACAGGGGATCCTACGAGCAGTACTTC; CDR3aa: CASSRGDRGSYEQYF
abundance: NA; d_gene: NA; j_gene: TRBJ2-7; v_gene: TRBV5-1; CDR3nt: TGCGCCAGCAGCTTGTCTACGGTAGCGCGTCCCTACGAGCAGTACTTC; CDR3aa: CASSLSTVARPYEQYF
abundance: NA; d_gene: TRBD1; j_gene: TRBJ1-3; v_gene: TRBV7-2; CDR3nt: TGTGCCAGCAGCTTCCGGACAGGGTTGAGCTCTGGAAACACCATATATTTT; CDR3aa: CASSFRTGLSSGNTIYF
abundance: NA; d_gene: NA; j_gene: TRBJ2-3; v_gene: TRBV4-1; CDR3nt: TGCGCCAGCAGCCAATCAGAGGGATTCCCAGATACGCAGTATTTT; CDR3aa: CASSQSEGFPDTQYF
abundance: NA; d_gene: TRBD1; j_gene: TRBJ2-7; v_gene: TRBV5-4; CDR3nt: TGTGCCAGCAGCTTGTTAGAAGGGGGCGACTACGAGCAGTACTTC; CDR3aa: CASSLLEGGDYEQYF
abundance: NA; d_gene: TRBD1; j_gene: TRBJ2-1; v_gene: TRBV7-9; CDR3nt: TGTGCCAGCAGCTCCCGGGACAGGGCCGTAAATGAGCAGTTCTTC; CDR3aa: CASSSRDRAVNEQFF
abundance: NA; d_gene: TRBD1; j_gene: TRBJ2-7; v_gene: TRBV29-1; CDR3nt: TGCAGCGTTAAGGACGGACAGGGTACCTACGAGCAGTACTTC; CDR3aa: CSVKDGQGTYEQYF
abundance: NA; d_gene: TRBD1; j_gene: TRBJ2-7; v_gene: TRBV28; CDR3nt: TGTGCCAGCAGTCGACCGGGACAGGGAAGTTACGAGCAGTACTTC; CDR3aa: CASSRPGQGSYEQYF
abundance: NA; d_gene: NA; j_gene: TRBJ2-7; v_gene: TRBV19; CDR3nt: TGTGCCAGTAGTATGACTCGAACCTACGAGCAGTACTTC; CDR3aa: CASSMTRTYEQYF
abundance: NA; d_gene: TRBD1; j_gene: TRBJ1-4; v_gene: TRBV10-3; CDR3nt: TGTGCCATCAGGGGGACAGCAAATGAAAAACTGTTTTTT; CDR3aa: CAIRGTANEKLFF
abundance: NA; d_gene: TRBD2; j_gene: TRBJ2-2; v_gene: TRBV19; CDR3nt: TGTGCCAGTATACGGACTAGCGGGAGGGCCACTCTGGGCACCGGGGAGCTGTTTTTT; CDR3aa: CASIRTSGRATLGTGELFF
abundance: NA; d_gene: NA; j_gene: TRBJ1-1; v_gene: TRBV28; CDR3nt: TGTGCCAGCAGTTTAAGAGGGGGGGTTGGAGCTTTCTTT; CDR3aa: CASSLRGGVGAFF
abundance: NA; d_gene: TRBD2; j_gene: TRBJ2-1; v_gene: TRBV5-1; CDR3nt: TGCGCCAGCAGCTTGAGTGGGACTAGATACTCCTACAATGAGCAGTTCTTC; CDR3aa: CASSLSGTRYSYNEQFF
abundance: once; d_gene: NA; j_gene: TRBJ1-3; v_gene: TRBV7-2; CDR3nt: TGTGCCAGCAGCCGAAGGCCCGGGGGGTCCGGAAACACCATATATTTT; CDR3aa: CASSRRPGGSGNTIYF
abundance: NA; d_gene: NA; j_gene: TRBJ2-7; v_gene: TRBV9; CDR3nt: TGTGCCAGCAGCGAGGGAGGTGGGACGCCAGCCTACGAGCAGTACTTC; CDR3aa: CASSEGGGTPAYEQYF
abundance: NA; d_gene: NA; j_gene: TRBJ2-1; v_gene: TRBV19; CDR3nt: TGTGCCAGTAGTATAGTCGTCTACAATGAGCAGTTCTTC; CDR3aa: CASSIVVYNEQFF
abundance: NA; d_gene: TRBD2; j_gene: TRBJ2-5; v_gene: TRBV5-1; CDR3nt: TGCGCCAGCAGCCGCCTGGGACTAGCGGGAATGGAAACCCAGTACTTC; CDR3aa: CASSRLGLAGMETQYF
abundance: NA; d_gene: TRBD2; j_gene: TRBJ2-1; v_gene: TRBV6-6; CDR3nt: TGTGCCAGCAGCCCGTACGGGGGGTGGGGTAATGAGCAGTTCTTC; CDR3aa: CASSPYGGWGNEQFF
abundance: NA; d_gene: NA; j_gene: TRBJ2-3; v_gene: TRBV11-3; CDR3nt: TGTGCCAGCAGCTTAGGGTCTAGCGCCACAGATACGCAGTATTTT; CDR3aa: CASSLGSSATDTQYF
abundance: NA; d_gene: NA; j_gene: TRBJ1-2; v_gene: TRBV14; CDR3nt: TGTGCCAGCAGCCAGGCCTACCACTATGGCTACACCTTC; CDR3aa: CASSQAYHYGYTF
abundance: NA; d_gene: TRBD2; j_gene: TRBJ2-7; v_gene: TRBV19; CDR3nt: TGTGCCAGTAGCCCCGGGACTAGCTCCTACGAGCAGTACTTC; CDR3aa: CASSPGTSSYEQYF
abundance: NA; d_gene: NA; j_gene: TRBJ2-7; v_gene: TRBV5-6; CDR3nt: TGTGCCAGCAGCACGTTGGGGTCCTACGAGCAGTACTTC; CDR3aa: CASSTLGSYEQYF
abundance: NA; d_gene: NA; j_gene: TRBJ2-1; v_gene: TRBV7-9; CDR3nt: TGTGCCAGCAGCTTGGAGGACAATGAGCAGTTCTTC; CDR3aa: CASSLEDNEQFF
abundance: once; d_gene: NA; j_gene: TRBJ2-7; v_gene: TRBV21-1; CDR3nt: TGTGCCAGCAGCAAAGTGGGACAGGGGTACGAGCAGTACTTC; CDR3aa: CASSKVGQGYEQYF
abundance: NA; d_gene: TRBD1; j_gene: TRBJ2-1; v_gene: TRBV6-4; CDR3nt: TGTGCCAGCAGCGTCGGACAGGGACCATACAATGAGCAGTTCTTC; CDR3aa: CASSVGQGPYNEQFF
abundance: NA; d_gene: NA; j_gene: TRBJ2-7; v_gene: TRBV7-8; CDR3nt: TGTGCCAGCAGGGAGGGGACCTACGAGCAGTACTTC; CDR3aa: CASREGTYEQYF
abundance: once; d_gene: TRBD1; j_gene: TRBJ1-2; v_gene: TRBV28; CDR3nt: TGTGCCAGCAGTTTGACAGGGCGCTCTAACTATGGCTACACCTTC; CDR3aa: CASSLTGRSNYGYTF
abundance: NA; d_gene: NA; j_gene: TRBJ1-2; v_gene: TRBV11-3; CDR3nt: TGTGCCAGCAGCTTAGGAGGGGCACGGTATGGCTACACCTTC; CDR3aa: CASSLGGARYGYTF
abundance: NA; d_gene: NA; j_gene: TRBJ1-2; v_gene: TRBV30; CDR3nt: TGTGCCTGGAGTCCCCTCCATGGCTACACCTTC; CDR3aa: CAWSPLHGYTF
abundance: NA; d_gene: NA; j_gene: TRBJ2-3; v_gene: TRBV5-1; CDR3nt: TGCGCCAGCAGCTTGGGGAAGGCGTGGACAGATACGCAGTATTTT; CDR3aa: CASSLGKAWTDTQYF
abundance: NA; d_gene: NA; j_gene: TRBJ2-1; v_gene: TRBV6-4; CDR3nt: TGTGCCAGCAGTGACCAGGGAGGTGGAGGGGGCAATGAGCAGTTCTTC; CDR3aa: CASSDQGGGGGNEQFF
abundance: NA; d_gene: TRBD1; j_gene: TRBJ2-7; v_gene: TRBV9; CDR3nt: TGTGCCAGCAGCCCCCGACAGGGGAGCTCCTACGAGCAGTACTTC; CDR3aa: CASSPRQGSSYEQYF
abundance: NA; d_gene: NA; j_gene: TRBJ2-1; v_gene: TRBV29-1; CDR3nt: TGCAGCGTGGGGACACAAGGGCCCAATGAGCAGTTCTTC; CDR3aa: CSVGTQGPNEQFF
abundance: NA; d_gene: TRBD1; j_gene: TRBJ1-2; v_gene: TRBV18; CDR3nt: TGTGCCAGCTCGTCCGACAGGGGGCCTGGCTACACCTTC; CDR3aa: CASSSDRGPGYTF
abundance: NA; d_gene: NA; j_gene: TRBJ2-7; v_gene: TRBV6-5; CDR3nt: TGTGCCAGCAGGGCGAACCGGGTTGGCGAGCAGTACTTC; CDR3aa: CASRANRVGEQYF
abundance: NA; d_gene: TRBD2; j_gene: TRBJ2-3; v_gene: TRBV30; CDR3nt: TGTGCCTGGAGTACACTAGCGGGAGTAACAGATACGCAGTATTTT; CDR3aa: CAWSTLAGVTDTQYF
abundance: NA; d_gene: TRBD1; j_gene: TRBJ1-4; v_gene: TRBV5-1; CDR3nt: TGCGCCAGCAGCTTGGCAGGGGGTCGAGTTCGTGAAAAACTGTTTTTT; CDR3aa: CASSLAGGRVREKLFF
abundance: NA; d_gene: NA; j_gene: TRBJ1-4; v_gene: TRBV5-1; CDR3nt: TGCGCCAGCAGCTTGGAAGGACCTAATGAAAAACTGTTTTTT; CDR3aa: CASSLEGPNEKLFF
abundance: NA; d_gene: TRBD2; j_gene: TRBJ2-5; v_gene: TRBV7-8; CDR3nt: TGTGCCAGCAGCTTAAGAGCGGGAGTGGGGCAAGAGACCCAGTACTTC; CDR3aa: CASSLRAGVGQETQYF
abundance: NA; d_gene: TRBD1; j_gene: TRBJ1-2; v_gene: TRBV30; CDR3nt: TGTGCCTGGGGACAGGTATATGGCTACACCTTC; CDR3aa: CAWGQVYGYTF
abundance: NA; d_gene: NA; j_gene: TRBJ2-7; v_gene: TRBV18; CDR3nt: TGTGCCAGCTCATCACAGGCAACGGGGATCTACGAGCAGTACTTC; CDR3aa: CASSSQATGIYEQYF
abundance: NA; d_gene: TRBD1; j_gene: TRBJ2-3; v_gene: TRBV28; CDR3nt: TGTGCCAGCAGTCCTCGGACAGGGACCCGCACAGATACGCAGTATTTT; CDR3aa: CASSPRTGTRTDTQYF
abundance: NA; d_gene: TRBD2; j_gene: TRBJ2-7; v_gene: TRBV15; CDR3nt: TGTGCCACCAGCAGAGGTGGACTAGCGGGAACCTACGAGCAGTACTTC; CDR3aa: CATSRGGLAGTYEQYF
abundance: NA; d_gene: TRBD2; j_gene: TRBJ2-1; v_gene: TRBV11-3; CDR3nt: TGTGCCAGCAGCTTAGTAGCGGGAGGAGAAAATGAGCAGTTCTTC; CDR3aa: CASSLVAGGENEQFF
abundance: NA; d_gene: TRBD2; j_gene: TRBJ2-1; v_gene: TRBV11-2; CDR3nt: TGTGCCAGCAGTCACCTCACTAGCGGGAGTAACGATGAGCAGTTCTTC; CDR3aa: CASSHLTSGSNDEQFF
abundance: once; d_gene: TRBD1; j_gene: TRBJ1-1; v_gene: TRBV19; CDR3nt: TGTGCCAGTAGTATATCAGGGGGGGCGTTGGACACTGAAGCTTTCTTT; CDR3aa: CASSISGGALDTEAFF
abundance: NA; d_gene: NA; j_gene: TRBJ2-7; v_gene: TRBV15; CDR3nt: TGTGCCACCAGCAGAGGGGACGCTGGCTACGAGCAGTACTTC; CDR3aa: CATSRGDAGYEQYF
abundance: NA; d_gene: TRBD2; j_gene: TRBJ2-3; v_gene: TRBV7-8; CDR3nt: TGTGCCAGCAGCAATAGCGGGGGGTTCCTTGTCACAGATACGCAGTATTTT; CDR3aa: CASSNSGGFLVTDTQYF
abundance: NA; d_gene: TRBD2; j_gene: TRBJ2-1; v_gene: TRBV14; CDR3nt: TGTGCCAGCAGCTTAGCGGGAGGGCCCTACAATGAGCAGTTCTTC; CDR3aa: CASSLAGGPYNEQFF
abundance: NA; d_gene: NA; j_gene: TRBJ1-5; v_gene: TRBV30; CDR3nt: TGTGCCTGGAATCTGGGCCTTAATCAGCCCCAGCATTTT; CDR3aa: CAWNLGLNQPQHF
abundance: NA; d_gene: NA; j_gene: TRBJ1-1; v_gene: TRBV23-1; CDR3nt: TGCGCCAGCAGTCATTCGGGACGGCCCATGAACACTGAAGCTTTCTTT; CDR3aa: CASSHSGRPMNTEAFF
abundance: NA; d_gene: NA; j_gene: TRBJ2-3; v_gene: TRBV5-1; CDR3nt: TGCGCCAGCAGCCCCCGCGTTTCTGACACAGATACGCAGTATTTT; CDR3aa: CASSPRVSDTDTQYF
abundance: NA; d_gene: TRBD2; j_gene: TRBJ2-3; v_gene: TRBV5-6; CDR3nt: TGTGCCAGCAGCCGACAGGCCGCGGGAGGGAGCACAGATACGCAGTATTTT; CDR3aa: CASSRQAAGGSTDTQYF